This T cell receptor beta chain is drawn from a study of read filtering for tumor transcriptome and immune sequencing (dated by TCRdb to 2020 to 2022). As for the study more broadly: Of the patients in the cohort, more than 16 were male and approximately 15 were female, and their mean age was about 72 years, with a range of about 47 to 85. Under revised international staging, about eight patients fell into R-ISS I, more than 15 into R-ISS II and more than five into R-ISS III. After DNase treatment, whole-transcriptome libraries were prepared with the TruSeq RNA Access Library Prep Kit. Per sample, about 4.05 to 10.27 million TCR-region mapped reads were obtained with IR-seq, compared with only about 85 to 1273 with RNA-seq. Using the same bone marrow samples, the study ran both targeted immune repertoire sequencing and bulk whole-transcriptome sequencing and then compared the TCR repertoires from each method. One of the main goals was to work out a read-filtering strategy for immune repertoire data, in particular whether clonotypes backed by only a single read should be removed.

Points the paper makes about the study in general: Removing single-read clonotypes increased the correlation between IR-seq and RNA-seq shared clonotype proportions. The sorted CD138-negative fraction was not purified T cells but a mixed bone marrow immune population. IR-seq captured clonotypes at much higher depth and more reliably than RNA-seq, and smaller IR-seq throughput sufficed to identify most shared clonotypes. Single-read clonotypes made up about four fifths of clonotypes but 3% to 3.5% of total reads in IR-seq, and approximately 73% of clonotypes and around 45% of reads in RNA-seq.

Trimming takes 5 bases from V and 1 base from J, and the germline ends sit 11 bases apart. The germline V gene (reference sequence) specifies SEHNR as CDR1 and FQNEAQ as CDR2. Its CDR3 holds 14 amino acids, cysteine through phenylalanine. Only the CDR3 portion is preserved as DNA: 42 bases, with reading frame beginning at the first base. Details on this clonotype: Its target antigen remains unknown. Base qualities are not at hand, and no much larger clone is one base apart.

Bone marrow was sampled from every patient at the time of active disease. Isolation of bone marrow mononuclear cells was performed by Ficoll-Hypaque density gradient centrifugation. To remove myeloma plasma cells, the cells were labeled with CD138 magnetic microbeads on a MACS separator, and CD138-negative cells were then collected by negative selection. Flow cytometry on an Attune NxT with CD138 antibodies was used to check the purity of the isolated cells. TRIzol reagent was used to extract total RNA, and a NanoDrop spectrophotometer was used to quantify the extracted RNA. For each patient, paired RNA-seq and IR-seq were run on the CD138-negative bone marrow sample from that patient. TCR libraries were built from 400 ng RNA with the Immunoverse kit, using molecular barcoded adaptors covering alpha/delta and beta/gamma chains. TCR library preparation used the same RNA that went into transcriptome sequencing. An Illumina HiSeq 4000 with 2 x 150 cycles was used to sequence the TCR libraries. The source study handled its data this way. MiXCR aligned TCR reads to human V, D, J and C references and assembled the aligned reads into CDR3 clonotypes, with quality filtering and error correction included. The tcR package in R was used to analyze clonotype counts and gene usage diversity. For inspection of raw mapping reads, RNA-seq reads were mapped by STAR aligner version 2.5.3a onto GRCh37 of the human genome. To test the effect of sequencing depth on detected clonotypes, IR-seq fastq files were randomly downsampled using Seqtk 1.3. TCRdb trimmed the raw reads at Q25, called clones with MiXCR and kept productive beta chains. For every CDR3 protein sequence, its rows merge into one entry that carries the most common genes and DNA. TCRdb, not the authors, supplied the V and J calls. The sample includes about 62,000 distinct CDR3 sequences, with around a fifth observed a single time. The ten largest account for about 11% of the sample.

The receptor was isolated from a donor over 35 with multiple myeloma. Material for sequencing was a population of CD138-negative cells sorted from bone marrow. Interpreted using the paper, the cell subset or site label stands for: bone marrow mononuclear cells depleted of CD138+ plasma/myeloma cells by negative magnetic selection. The chain uses TRBV7-9 and TRBJ2-5, and possibly TRBD2, on 5 matching bases. The DNA is as follows: TGTGCCAGCAGCGCCCGGACTTCCCAAGAGACCCAGTACTTC. Translation gives CASSARTSQETQYF.